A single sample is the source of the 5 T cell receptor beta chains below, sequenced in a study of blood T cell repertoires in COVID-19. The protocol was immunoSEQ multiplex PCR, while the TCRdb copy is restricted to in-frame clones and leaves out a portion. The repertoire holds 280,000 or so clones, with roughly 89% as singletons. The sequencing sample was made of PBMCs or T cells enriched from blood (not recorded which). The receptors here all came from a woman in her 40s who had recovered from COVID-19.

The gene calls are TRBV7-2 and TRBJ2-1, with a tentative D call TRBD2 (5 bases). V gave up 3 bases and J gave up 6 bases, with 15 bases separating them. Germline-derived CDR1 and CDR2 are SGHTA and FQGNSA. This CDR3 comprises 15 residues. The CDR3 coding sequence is TGTGCCAGCAGCTTTGGACCGGGAAGGGTCAATGAGCAGTTCTTC. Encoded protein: CASSFGPGRVNEQFF.

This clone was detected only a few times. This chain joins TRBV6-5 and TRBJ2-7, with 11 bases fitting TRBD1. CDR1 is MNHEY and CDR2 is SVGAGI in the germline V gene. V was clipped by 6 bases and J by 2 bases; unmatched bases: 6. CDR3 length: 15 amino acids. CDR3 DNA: TGTGCCAGCAGACCGGACAGGGGGCTAACCTACGAGCAGTACTTC. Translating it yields CASRPDRGLTYEQYF.

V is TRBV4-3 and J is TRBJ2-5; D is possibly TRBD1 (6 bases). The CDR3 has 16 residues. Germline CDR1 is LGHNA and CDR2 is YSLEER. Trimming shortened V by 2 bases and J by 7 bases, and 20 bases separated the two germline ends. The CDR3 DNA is TGCGCCAGCAGCCAATCGCCACAGGTGGGGGCAGGGACCCAGTACTTC. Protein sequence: CASSQSPQVGAGTQYF.

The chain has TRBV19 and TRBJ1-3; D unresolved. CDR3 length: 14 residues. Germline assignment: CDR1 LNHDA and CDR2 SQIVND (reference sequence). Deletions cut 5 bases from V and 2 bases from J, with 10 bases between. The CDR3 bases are TGTGCCAGTAGTCTCGGGAATGCTGGAAACACCATATATTTT. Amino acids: CASSLGNAGNTIYF.

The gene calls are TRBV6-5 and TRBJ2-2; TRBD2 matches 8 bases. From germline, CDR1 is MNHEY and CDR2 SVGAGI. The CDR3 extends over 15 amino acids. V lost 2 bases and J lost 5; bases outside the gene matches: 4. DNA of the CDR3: TGTGCCAGCAGTTACGTGTTAGCGGGGACCGGGGAGCTGTTTTTT. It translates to CASSYVLAGTGELFF.